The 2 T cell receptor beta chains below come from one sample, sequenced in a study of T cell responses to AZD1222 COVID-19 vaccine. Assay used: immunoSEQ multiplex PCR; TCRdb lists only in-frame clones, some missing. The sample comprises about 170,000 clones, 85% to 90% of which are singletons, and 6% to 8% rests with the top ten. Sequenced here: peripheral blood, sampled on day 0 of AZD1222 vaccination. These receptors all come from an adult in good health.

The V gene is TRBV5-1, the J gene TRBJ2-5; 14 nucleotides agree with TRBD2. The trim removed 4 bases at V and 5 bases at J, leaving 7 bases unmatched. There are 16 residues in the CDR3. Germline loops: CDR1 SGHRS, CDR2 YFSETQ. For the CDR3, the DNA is TGCGCCAGCAGCGAGGGGACTAGCGGGGGTAGGGAGACCCAGTACTTC. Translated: CASSEGTSGGRETQYF.

As DNA, the CDR3 is TGTGCCAGTAGTATCCGGGACTTCAATCAGCCCCAGCATTTT. Its translation is CASSIRDFNQPQHF. V usage is TRBV19 and J usage is TRBJ1-5; possibly TRBD1 for D (5 bases). The CDR3 totals 14 residues. CDR1 is LNHDA, CDR2 SQIVND, per germline (reference sequence). V was trimmed by 3 bases and J by 3 bases, leaving 9 bases between them. Filled out from reference TRBV19 and TRBJ1-5, the complete variable domain reads DGGITQSPKYLFRKEGQNVTLSCEQNLNHDAMYWYRQDPGQGLRLIYYSQIVNDFQKGDIAEGYSVSREKKESFPLTVTSAQKNPTAFYLCASSIRDFNQPQHFGDGTRLSIL.